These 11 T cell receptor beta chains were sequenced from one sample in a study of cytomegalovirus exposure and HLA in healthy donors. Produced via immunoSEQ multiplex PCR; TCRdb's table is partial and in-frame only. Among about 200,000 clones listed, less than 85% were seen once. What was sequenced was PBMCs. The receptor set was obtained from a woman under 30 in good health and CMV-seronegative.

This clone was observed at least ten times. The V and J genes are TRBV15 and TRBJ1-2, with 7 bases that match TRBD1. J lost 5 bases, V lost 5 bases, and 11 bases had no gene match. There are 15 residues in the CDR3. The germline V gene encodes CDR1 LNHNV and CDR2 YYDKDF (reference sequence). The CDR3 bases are TGTGCCACCAGCCTACAGGGGCCATCGAGGTATGGCTACACCTTC. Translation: CATSLQGPSRYGYTF.

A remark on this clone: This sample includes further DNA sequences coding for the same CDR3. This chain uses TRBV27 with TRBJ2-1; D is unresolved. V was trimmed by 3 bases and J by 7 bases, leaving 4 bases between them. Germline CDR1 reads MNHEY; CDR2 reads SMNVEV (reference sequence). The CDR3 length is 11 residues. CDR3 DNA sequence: TGTGCCAGCAGTTTTCTGAATGAGCAGTTCTTC. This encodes CASSFLNEQFF.

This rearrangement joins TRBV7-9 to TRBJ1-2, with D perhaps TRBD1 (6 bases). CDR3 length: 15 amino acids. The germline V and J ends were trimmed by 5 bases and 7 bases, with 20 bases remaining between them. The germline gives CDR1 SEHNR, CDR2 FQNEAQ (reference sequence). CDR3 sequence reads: CASSPELGGRGGYTF. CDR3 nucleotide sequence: TGTGCCAGCAGCCCGGAATTAGGGGGAAGGGGTGGCTACACCTTC.

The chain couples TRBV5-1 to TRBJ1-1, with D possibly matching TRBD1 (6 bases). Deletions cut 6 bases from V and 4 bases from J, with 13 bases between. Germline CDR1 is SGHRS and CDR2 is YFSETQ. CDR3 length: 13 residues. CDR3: CASTPGVGTEAFF. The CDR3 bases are TGCGCCAGCACCCCAGGGGTTGGCACTGAAGCTTTCTTT.

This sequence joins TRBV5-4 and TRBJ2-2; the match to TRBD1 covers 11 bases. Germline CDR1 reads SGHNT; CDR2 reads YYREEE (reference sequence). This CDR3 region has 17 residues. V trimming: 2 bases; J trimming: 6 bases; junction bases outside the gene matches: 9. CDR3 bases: TGTGCCAGCAGCTTTTCCGGAGGGACAGGGGGTTCCGGGGAGCTGTTTTTT. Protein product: CASSFSGGTGGSGELFF.

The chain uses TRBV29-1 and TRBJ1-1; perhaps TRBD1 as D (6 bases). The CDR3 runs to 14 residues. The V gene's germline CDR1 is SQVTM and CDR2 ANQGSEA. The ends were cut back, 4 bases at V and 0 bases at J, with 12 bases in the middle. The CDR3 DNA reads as TGCAGCGTTGGGCAGGGGAACATGAACACTGAAGCTTTCTTT. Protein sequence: CSVGQGNMNTEAFF.

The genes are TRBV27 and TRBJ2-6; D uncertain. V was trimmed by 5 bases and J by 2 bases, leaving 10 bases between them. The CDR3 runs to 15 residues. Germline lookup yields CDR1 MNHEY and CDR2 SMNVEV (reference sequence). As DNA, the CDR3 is TGTGCCAGCAGTAACCCCAACGCTGGGGCCAACGTCCTGACTTTC. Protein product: CASSNPNAGANVLTF.

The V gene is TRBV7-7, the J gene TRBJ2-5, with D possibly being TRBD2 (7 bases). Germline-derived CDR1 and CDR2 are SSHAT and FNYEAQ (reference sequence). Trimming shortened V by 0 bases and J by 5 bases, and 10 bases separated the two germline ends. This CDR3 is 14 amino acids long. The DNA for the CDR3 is TGTGCCAGCAGCTTAGCGGGAGGGGGTGAGACCCAGTACTTC. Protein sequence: CASSLAGGGETQYF.

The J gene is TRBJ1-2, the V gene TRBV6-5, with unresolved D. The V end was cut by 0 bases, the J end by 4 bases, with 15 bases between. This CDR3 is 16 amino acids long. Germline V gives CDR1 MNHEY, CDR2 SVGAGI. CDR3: CASSYSKRGLPYGYTF. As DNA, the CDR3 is TGTGCCAGCAGTTACTCGAAAAGAGGGCTACCCTATGGCTACACCTTC.

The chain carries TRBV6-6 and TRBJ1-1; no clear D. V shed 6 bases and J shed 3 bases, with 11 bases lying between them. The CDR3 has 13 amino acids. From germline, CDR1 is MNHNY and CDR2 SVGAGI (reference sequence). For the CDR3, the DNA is TGTGCCAGCAGAATTAGTGGGGACACTGAAGCTTTCTTT. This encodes CASRISGDTEAFF.

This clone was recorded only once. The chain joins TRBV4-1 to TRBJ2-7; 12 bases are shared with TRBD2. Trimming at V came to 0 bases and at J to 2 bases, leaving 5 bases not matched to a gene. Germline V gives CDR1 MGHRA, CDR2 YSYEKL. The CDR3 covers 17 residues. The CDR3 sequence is CASSQDGSSGRAYEQYF. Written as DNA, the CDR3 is TGCGCCAGCAGCCAAGACGGGTCTAGCGGGAGGGCCTACGAGCAGTACTTC.